One sample yielded the 17 T cell receptor beta chains listed below, sequenced in a study of T cell repertoires in cytomegalovirus infection. The antigens for these receptors are not known. TCRdb re-derived calls from the reads in MiXCR, one entry per CDR3 protein. The repertoire consists of 300,000 to 400,000 distinct CDR3 sequences, with about 28% occurring once and the leading ten covering 20%. Here the sequenced sample was cultured PBMCs, taken from culture after CMV antigen stimulation. Source of these receptors: a human donor in good health (CMV status not recorded). Some clones in this sample may be carry-over from other donors' samples.

The rearrangement links TRBV7-6 to TRBJ1-2; D unresolved. CDR1 is SGHVS and CDR2 is FNYEAQ in the germline V gene. Trimming cost V 1 base and J 3 bases, with 9 bases left between them. The CDR3 has 14 residues. CDR3 amino acids: CASSLGAVYYGYTF. The CDR3 DNA sequence: TGTGCCAGCAGCTTAGGGGCAGTGTACTATGGCTACACCTTC.

J is TRBJ2-3 and V is TRBV20-1; 8 bases fit TRBD2. The V and J ends lost 5 bases and 1 base, in that order; junction bases with no gene match: 20. The CDR3 length is 19 residues. Germline V gene data show CDR1 as DFQATT and CDR2 as SNEGSKA (reference sequence). CDR3 sequence: CSADQFSSGVPLGTDTQYF. CDR3 in DNA: TGCAGTGCTGACCAATTTAGTAGCGGGGTACCCCTTGGCACAGATACGCAGTATTTT.

This clonotype was recorded at least ten times. The gene calls are TRBV7-2 and TRBJ2-7, with 7 nucleotides matching TRBD2. Germline CDR1 and CDR2: SGHTA and FQGNSA. Trimming at V came to 5 bases and at J to 2 bases, leaving 6 bases not matched to a gene. The CDR3 extends over 14 amino acids. In DNA form, the CDR3 reads TGTGCCAGCAGCATTAGCGGGCCCACCTACGAGCAGTACTTC. It translates to CASSISGPTYEQYF.

CDR3 nucleotides: TGTGCCAGCAGCTTAGGTGGGGCCCCGGACACTGAAGCTTTCTTT. This gives the protein CASSLGGAPDTEAFF. V gene TRBV7-9 combines with J gene TRBJ1-1, with D tentatively TRBD1 (5 bases). The CDR3 is made up of 15 amino acids. The germline V gene has CDR1 SEHNR and CDR2 FQNEAQ (reference sequence). V was cut by 1 base and J by 3 bases, with 12 bases left in between.

The table lists this clonotype with a few counts. The rearrangement links TRBV7-9 to TRBJ2-7, with D maybe TRBD1 (5 bases). From germline, CDR1 is SEHNR and CDR2 FQNEAQ (reference sequence). The V gene lost 5 bases and the J gene lost 7 bases, with 9 bases spanning the gap. This CDR3 has 11 amino acids. The CDR3 DNA reads TGTGCCAGCAGCGAACAGGTAGAGCAGTACTTC. Translated: CASSEQVEQYF. Looking up the rest from reference TRBV7-9 and TRBJ2-7 gives the full variable domain: DTGVSQNPRHKITKRGQNVTFRCDPISEHNRLYWYRQTLGQGPEFLTYFQNEAQLEKSRLLSDRFSAERPKGSFSTLEIQRTEQGDSAMYLCASSEQVEQYFGPGTRLTVT.

This clonotype was seen only a few times. The chain uses TRBV20-1 and TRBJ2-2; 8 nucleotides line up with TRBD1. CDR1 and CDR2 (germline): DFQATT, SNEGSKA (reference sequence). The V gene end was trimmed by 1 base and the J gene end by 9 bases; junction bases not matched to a gene: 13. The CDR3 spans 16 residues. CDR3 residues: CSARVPTGAPGRELFF. CDR3 bases: TGCAGTGCTAGAGTACCGACAGGGGCCCCTGGTAGGGAGCTGTTTTTT.

This chain joins TRBV27 and TRBJ2-2; 14 bases are shared with TRBD2. The CDR3 has 17 residues. With 4 bases clipped from V and 6 bases from J, the junction kept 7 bases outside the gene matches. CDR1 MNHEY and CDR2 SMNVEV come from the germline V gene (reference sequence). In nucleotides, the CDR3 is TGTGCCAGCAGTTATTTAGGGGGACTAGCGGGAGCCGGGGAGCTGTTTTTT. Protein sequence: CASSYLGGLAGAGELFF.

This clonotype has ten or more counts. This chain connects TRBV7-8 to TRBJ1-6; the D gene is possibly TRBD1 (6 bases). There are 17 residues in the CDR3. Germline V lookup: CDR1 SGHVS, CDR2 FQNEAQ. Trimming left V 1 base short and J 9 bases short, with 19 bases between. CDR3 loop: CASSLVPDQGGFSPLHF. CDR3 sequence (DNA): TGTGCCAGCAGCTTAGTCCCTGACCAAGGGGGATTTTCACCCCTCCACTTT. The whole variable domain, remainder taken from reference TRBV7-8 and TRBJ1-6, is GAGVSQSPRYKVAKRGQDVALRCDPISGHVSLFWYQQALGQGPEFLTYFQNEAQLDKSGLPSDRFFAERPEGSVSTLKIQRTQQEDSAVYLCASSLVPDQGGFSPLHFGNGTRLTVT.

The chain uses TRBV7-2 and TRBJ1-4, with a tentative D call TRBD1 (5 bases). The CDR3 runs 14 residues. Germline V gene sequence: CDR1 SGHTA, CDR2 FQGNSA. Between the trimmed V and J ends, which lost 5 bases and 8 bases, there was a span of 15 bases. As DNA, the CDR3 is TGTGCCAGCAGCCCTCGACAGACGCACGAAAAACTGTTTTTT. Its protein product is CASSPRQTHEKLFF.

This clonotype has just a few counts. The chain recombines TRBV28 with TRBJ2-7, with 10 bases fitting TRBD2. V dropped 6 bases and J dropped 0; count of bases not matched to a gene: 17. The CDR3 has 19 amino acids. Per the germline V gene, CDR1 is MDHEN and CDR2 is SYDVKM. CDR3 protein: CASSSVRLAGAPSSYEQYF. As DNA, the CDR3 is TGTGCCAGCAGCTCTGTTAGGCTAGCGGGAGCCCCCAGCTCCTACGAGCAGTACTTC.

This sequence joins TRBV7-8 and TRBJ2-2, with 7 positions matching TRBD1. The ends lost 2 bases at V and 2 bases at J; junction bases unmatched: 5. Germline CDR1 SGHVS, CDR2 FQNEAQ. The CDR3 contains 16 residues. The CDR3 DNA reads as TGTGCCAGCAGCTTATTGACAGGGTTTAACACCGGGGAGCTGTTTTTT. It encodes CASSLLTGFNTGELFF.

At least ten counts were recorded for this clonotype. The rearrangement joins TRBV5-8 to TRBJ2-3; 10 bases map to TRBD2. The germline V gene encodes CDR1 SGHTS and CDR2 YDEGEE. With 4 bases clipped from V and 4 bases from J, the junction kept 6 bases outside the gene matches. CDR3 size: 15 residues. The CDR3, as DNA: TGTGCCAGCAGCGAGGGACTAGCGAGAGCAGATACGCAGTATTTT. Encoded protein: CASSEGLARADTQYF.

The J gene is TRBJ2-2, the V gene TRBV4-2; 11 nucleotides line up with TRBD2. This CDR3 region has 21 residues. Germline CDR1 and CDR2: LGHNA and YNFKEQ. V lost 0 bases to trimming and J lost 4 bases; unmatched junction nucleotides: 16. The CDR3 sequence: CASSQDRLAGGRSGITGELFF. For the CDR3, the DNA is TGTGCCAGCAGCCAAGATCGGCTAGCGGGAGGTCGAAGTGGGATCACCGGGGAGCTGTTTTTT.

This clonotype came up once. The chain combines TRBV27 with TRBJ1-1; D remains unclear. This CDR3 contains 16 residues. From germline, CDR1 is MNHEY and CDR2 SMNVEV (reference sequence). Trimming shortened V by 0 bases and J by 7 bases, and 18 bases separated the two germline ends. In DNA form, the CDR3 reads TGTGCCAGCAGTTTATCGGCGCGGGGAAGGATCGGTGAAGCTTTCTTT. Its translation: CASSLSARGRIGEAFF.

This chain connects TRBV5-6 to TRBJ1-5; D is undetermined. CDR3 length equals 13 residues. V lost 4 bases and J lost 5, with 10 bases in between. CDR1 and CDR2 (germline): SGHDT, YYEEEE. This CDR3 reads CASSPSPYQPQHF. CDR3 nucleotide sequence: TGTGCCAGCAGCCCTTCTCCGTATCAGCCCCAGCATTTT.

In this sample, this clonotype turned up a few times. This chain connects TRBV7-4 to TRBJ1-1; possibly TRBD1 for D (6 bases). The V end lost 3 bases, the J end lost 4 bases, and 21 bases lay between the germline ends. Germline CDR1 reads SGHVT; CDR2 reads SQSDAQ. The CDR3 is made up of 17 amino acids. The CDR3 reads CASSFSQGDFRVTEAFF. The CDR3 DNA is TGTGCCAGCAGCTTCTCACAGGGCGATTTCAGGGTCACTGAAGCTTTCTTT.

This clonotype was seen more than once but under ten times. The chain has TRBV3-1 and TRBJ1-5; D is uncertain. Germline CDR1 is LGHDT and CDR2 is YNNKEL (reference sequence). The CDR3 is 20 amino acids. Trimming pared 1 base from V and 2 bases from J, leaving 24 bases between. The CDR3 spells CASSQGDAKGSRRGNQPQHF. CDR3 DNA: TGTGCCAGCAGCCAAGGAGATGCGAAGGGTTCCCGGCGGGGCAATCAGCCCCAGCATTTT.